Listed below are T cell receptor beta chains from one sample, sequenced in a study of cytomegalovirus exposure and HLA in healthy donors. Repertoires were generated with immunoSEQ multiplex PCR, while TCRdb's copy carries only in-frame clones and drops some. The data contain 150,000 to 200,000 clones, 81% of them seen just once; the ten biggest clones take up 1% to 1.5%. Sequencing input: PBMCs. These TCRs come from a man aged 45-65 years in good health and CMV-seropositive. CDR3s include the opening cysteine and the closing phenylalanine or tryptophan. The order of the fields is CDR3 protein, CDR3 DNA, clone size, D gene, J gene, V gene. A D gene is named only where the DNA matches it firmly. A row's size may be missing; if present it is once, few, many or a size class.

CASSSPGWEETEAFF,TGTGCCAGCAGTTCCCCCGGGTGGGAGGAAACTGAAGCTTTCTTT,-,-,TRBJ1-1,TRBV28
CASSQVSRADYGYTF,TGCGCCAGCAGCCAAGTTTCCAGGGCCGACTATGGCTACACCTTC,-,-,TRBJ1-2,TRBV4-1
CASSAVIGRVDGYTF,TGCGCCAGCAGCGCGGTGATTGGCAGGGTCGATGGCTACACCTTC,-,-,TRBJ1-2,TRBV5-1
CASSESGTGRNTIYF,TGTGCCAGCAGTGAGTCCGGGACAGGGAGAAACACCATATATTTT,-,TRBD1,TRBJ1-3,TRBV28
CASSSQGAQPQHF,TGTGCCAGCAGCTCCCAGGGGGCTCAGCCCCAGCATTTT,few,TRBD1,TRBJ1-5,TRBV7-8
CASSLRGLGNSPLHF,TGTGCCAGCAGCCTAAGGGGGTTGGGCAATTCACCCCTCCACTTT,once,-,TRBJ1-6,TRBV5-8
CASSLKAGYGGELFF,TGTGCCAGCAGCTTGAAGGCAGGGTATGGCGGGGAGCTGTTTTTT,-,-,TRBJ2-2,TRBV5-6
CASSEGVVNQPQHF,TGTGCCAGCAGTGAAGGAGTAGTCAATCAGCCCCAGCATTTT,few,-,TRBJ1-5,TRBV6-1
CASSPRGISYEQYF,TGTGCCAGCAGCCCCCGCGGAATCTCCTACGAGCAGTACTTC,-,-,TRBJ2-7,TRBV6-5
CAWSRDNQETQYF,TGTGCCTGGAGCCGGGACAACCAAGAGACCCAGTACTTC,-,-,TRBJ2-5,TRBV30
CASSLAVGQVKNEQFF,TGTGCCAGCAGCTTAGCCGTCGGACAGGTAAAGAATGAGCAGTTCTTC,-,TRBD1,TRBJ2-1,TRBV7-8
CASSLGLAGTGELFF,TGTGCCAGCAGTTTGGGGTTAGCGGGCACCGGGGAGCTGTTTTTT,once,TRBD2,TRBJ2-2,TRBV28
CASSLPGLDTQYF,TGTGCCAGCAGCCTTCCGGGGTTAGATACGCAGTATTTT,-,-,TRBJ2-3,TRBV7-2
CAIPGVGTEAFF,TGTGCCATCCCGGGGGTTGGCACTGAAGCTTTCTTT,-,-,TRBJ1-1,TRBV6-5
CASSLGDRSYSNQPQHF,TGTGCCAGCAGCTTAGGGGACAGGAGCTATAGCAATCAGCCCCAGCATTTT,-,TRBD1,TRBJ1-5,TRBV7-9
CASSFFGEQFF,TGTGCCAGCAGCTTCTTCGGGGAGCAGTTCTTC,-,-,TRBJ2-1,TRBV7-9
CASSFQNNYGYTF,TGTGCCAGCAGCTTTCAGAACAACTATGGCTACACCTTC,once,-,TRBJ1-2,TRBV5-5
CASRPGLAGADTQYF,TGTGCCAGTAGGCCGGGACTAGCGGGAGCAGATACGCAGTATTTT,-,TRBD2,TRBJ2-3,TRBV19
CASSEAGRGDAAIYF,TGTGCCAGCAGTGAAGCGGGTCGGGGGGACGCGGCCATATATTTT,-,-,TRBJ1-3,TRBV2
CASSVVQVGPDTQYF,TGTGCCAGCAGCGTGGTACAGGTAGGACCAGATACGCAGTATTTT,-,-,TRBJ2-3,TRBV9
CASSLYAGTENYGYTF,TGTGCCAGCAGCTTGTACGCCGGTACAGAGAACTATGGCTACACCTTC,-,-,TRBJ1-2,TRBV5-6
CATSVGGGTYEQYF,TGTGCCACCAGCGTAGGGGGGGGAACCTACGAGCAGTACTTC,-,-,TRBJ2-7,TRBV15
CASSLDRGPQHF,TGTGCCAGCAGTCTCGACAGGGGGCCCCAGCATTTT,-,TRBD1,TRBJ1-5,TRBV7-3
CAGGPLAGTNAQFF,TGTGCCGGGGGACCATTAGCGGGGACTAATGCGCAGTTCTTC,-,TRBD2,TRBJ2-1,TRBV6-6
CASSGPGGFEGYTF,TGTGCCAGCAGTGGGCCAGGGGGTTTTGAGGGCTACACCTTC,-,TRBD1,TRBJ1-2,TRBV2
CASSEARGLASYNEQFF,TGTGCCAGCAGTGAAGCGCGGGGACTAGCAAGCTACAATGAGCAGTTCTTC,once,TRBD2,TRBJ2-1,TRBV6-1
CASSEARSTGELFF,TGTGCCAGCAGTGAAGCCCGGTCTACCGGGGAGCTGTTTTTT,-,-,TRBJ2-2,TRBV2